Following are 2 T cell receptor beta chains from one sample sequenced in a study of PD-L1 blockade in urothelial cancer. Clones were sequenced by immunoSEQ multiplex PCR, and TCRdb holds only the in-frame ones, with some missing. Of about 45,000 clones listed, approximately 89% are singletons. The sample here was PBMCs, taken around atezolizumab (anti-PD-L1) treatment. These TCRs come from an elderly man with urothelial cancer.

For the CDR3, the DNA is TGTGCCAGCAGCTTAAACCAACGGGGGACAGGGTTAGAAAAACTGTTTTTT. Its protein is CASSLNQRGTGLEKLFF. This chain connects TRBV7-8 to TRBJ1-4; TRBD1 aligns across 9 bases. V lost 2 bases to trimming and J lost 8 bases; unmatched junction nucleotides: 12. The length of the CDR3 is 17 residues. Germline CDR1 reads SGHVS; CDR2 reads FQNEAQ.

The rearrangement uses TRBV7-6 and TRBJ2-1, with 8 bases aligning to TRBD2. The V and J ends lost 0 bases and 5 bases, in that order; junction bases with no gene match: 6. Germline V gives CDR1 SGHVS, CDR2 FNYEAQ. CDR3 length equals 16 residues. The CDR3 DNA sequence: TGTGCCAGCAGCTTAGCGGAGCGGGAGACTCACAATGAGCAGTTCTTC. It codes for CASSLAERETHNEQFF.